Each of the 22 T cell receptor beta chains below was sequenced from the same sample in a study of shared clonotypes between healthy human individuals. The repertoire was sequenced with immunoSEQ multiplex PCR; TCRdb's copy has only in-frame clones and lacks some. The sample carries over 1.5 million clones, roughly 98% recorded once. Sequenced input: naive CD4+ T cells sorted from blood. Subset in this sample: CD45RA+ positively selected. These receptor sequences come from a man younger than 45 in good health.

The chain recombines TRBV27 with TRBJ2-5, with D unresolved. V lost 2 bases and J lost 5, with 15 bases in between. Per germline, CDR1 MNHEY and CDR2 SMNVEV (reference sequence). CDR3 size: 15 residues. The CDR3 region is CASSLRFPARETQYF. The CDR3, as DNA: TGTGCCAGCAGTTTAAGGTTTCCCGCCCGTGAGACCCAGTACTTC.

The V and J genes are TRBV28 and TRBJ2-7, with D possibly matching TRBD1 (6 bases). V lost 7 bases and J lost 3, with 13 bases in between. CDR1 and CDR2 (germline): MDHEN, SYDVKM. The CDR3 is 13 amino acids. The chain's CDR3 is CASTRTDIYEQYF. As DNA, the CDR3 is TGTGCCAGCACACGGACAGATATCTACGAGCAGTACTTC.

This chain connects TRBV6-5 to TRBJ1-1; a weak D match, TRBD1 (5 bases). Trimming took 2 bases from V and 6 from J, leaving 13 bases between them. The germline V gene has CDR1 MNHEY and CDR2 SVGAGI. CDR3 size: 14 residues. For the CDR3, the DNA is TGTGCCAGCAGTTACGACAGTCGGCGCGCTGAAGCTTTCTTT. Protein product: CASSYDSRRAEAFF.

The V and J genes are TRBV4-3 and TRBJ2-7; 8 bases are shared with TRBD2. V lost 4 bases to trimming and J lost 6 bases; unmatched junction nucleotides: 8. There are 14 residues in the CDR3. Germline-derived CDR1 and CDR2 are LGHNA and YSLEER. This CDR3 reads CASSLSGSAGEQYF. In DNA form, the CDR3 reads TGCGCCAGCAGCCTGAGCGGGAGTGCCGGCGAGCAGTACTTC.

The J gene is TRBJ2-5, the V gene TRBV27; TRBD1 agrees at 11 bases. The CDR3 spans 16 residues. CDR1 is MNHEY, CDR2 SMNVEV, per germline (reference sequence). The V segment lost 5 bases and the J segment 4 bases; nucleotides outside the gene matches: 9. CDR3 nucleotide sequence: TGTGCCAGCAGTCGGACGAGGACAGGGGGCGTAGAGACCCAGTACTTC. Its protein product is CASSRTRTGGVETQYF.

The chain carries TRBV27 and TRBJ1-3; the D is unclear. The germline V and J ends were trimmed by 4 bases and 0 bases, with 10 bases remaining between them. The CDR3 is made up of 15 amino acids. Germline V gives CDR1 MNHEY, CDR2 SMNVEV (reference sequence). CDR3 protein: CASSSGRTSGNTIYF. CDR3 DNA: TGTGCCAGCAGTTCCGGACGGACCTCTGGAAACACCATATATTTT.

The chain carries TRBV10-3 and TRBJ2-2; 11 bases map to TRBD1. CDR1 and CDR2 (germline): ENHRY, SYGVKD. With V trimmed by 8 bases and J by 3 bases, 23 bases remained unmatched. The CDR3 runs to 21 residues. CDR3 region: CAIGAPGQGVRREGHTGELFF. The CDR3 bases are TGTGCCATCGGGGCCCCGGGACAGGGGGTCCGGCGGGAGGGCCACACCGGGGAGCTGTTTTTT.

This clone was detected once. This chain connects TRBV7-8 to TRBJ1-2; possibly TRBD1 for D (5 bases). Per the germline V gene, CDR1 is SGHVS and CDR2 is FQNEAQ. The CDR3 is 14 amino acids. Trimming shortened V by 6 bases and J by 6 bases, and 17 bases separated the two germline ends. The chain's CDR3 is CASSPGTGKNGYTF. The CDR3 DNA reads as TGTGCCAGCAGTCCCGGGACGGGAAAGAATGGCTACACCTTC.

To note about this clone: The sample holds other DNA sequences that translate to the same CDR3. The chain recombines TRBV9 with TRBJ1-5, with a tentative D call TRBD1 (5 bases). The germline V gene has CDR1 SGDLS and CDR2 YYNGEE. Trimming took 0 bases from V and 2 from J, leaving 6 bases between them. The CDR3 length is 14 residues. The CDR3 sequence: CASSVGRGNQPQHF. The DNA for the CDR3 is TGTGCCAGCAGCGTAGGCAGGGGCAATCAGCCCCAGCATTTT.

Comments on this clone: The same CDR3 can be traced to other DNA sequences in this sample. DNA of the CDR3: TGTGCCAGCAGCTTATCGGCAGGGACCTACGAGCAGTACTTC. This translates into CASSLSAGTYEQYF. The rearrangement uses TRBV7-9 and TRBJ2-7; D perhaps matches TRBD1 (5 bases). The ends were cut back, 2 bases at V and 2 bases at J, with 10 bases in the middle. Germline loops: CDR1 SEHNR, CDR2 FQNEAQ (reference sequence). The CDR3 is 14 amino acids.

This chain joins TRBV10-2 and TRBJ1-5; D may be TRBD1 (6 bases). V was shortened by 9 bases and J by 2 bases, with 11 bases between the two germline ends. CDR1 is WSHSY, CDR2 SAAADI, per germline. There are 13 residues in the CDR3. CDR3 amino acids: CASRTERNQPQHF. The CDR3 region has the DNA TGCGCCAGTAGGACAGAACGCAATCAGCCCCAGCATTTT.

This clone was counted a single time. The rearrangement links TRBV19 to TRBJ2-3; D call uncertain. Germline loops: CDR1 LNHDA, CDR2 SQIVND (reference sequence). The CDR3 runs to 13 residues. V was trimmed by 7 bases and J by 0 bases, leaving 8 bases between them. The CDR3 DNA reads TGTGCCAGTATGAAGCCTAGCACAGATACGCAGTATTTT. Translated, it gives CASMKPSTDTQYF.

The rearrangement joins TRBV5-1 to TRBJ2-1, with D perhaps TRBD2 (5 bases). Germline CDR1 is SGHRS and CDR2 is YFSETQ. Trimming pared 0 bases from V and 0 bases from J, leaving 16 bases between. CDR3 length equals 18 residues. CDR3 amino acids: CASSLGRAGLSSYNEQFF. CDR3 DNA: TGCGCCAGCAGCTTGGGTCGTGCGGGCCTCAGCTCCTACAATGAGCAGTTCTTC.

The table lists this clone with a count of one. V and J are TRBV6-6 and TRBJ2-3; no clear D. This CDR3 region has 14 residues. V lost 7 bases and J lost 0, with 11 bases in between. In germline, CDR1 is MNHNY, CDR2 SVGAGI (reference sequence). The CDR3 bases are TGTGCCAGCACCTGGAAGGAGAGCACAGATACGCAGTATTTT. It specifies CASTWKESTDTQYF.

This clone came up once. The rearrangement joins TRBV28 to TRBJ1-5; a possible D gene is TRBD1 (6 bases). CDR3 size: 15 residues. CDR1 is MDHEN, CDR2 SYDVKM, per germline. V was clipped by 2 bases and J by 2 bases, with 10 bases between them. CDR3 sequence (DNA): TGTGCCAGCAGTTTAAACAGGGAAGGCAATCAGCCCCAGCATTTT. It is translated as CASSLNREGNQPQHF.

This chain connects TRBV7-3 to TRBJ2-2; 9 bases match TRBD2. Germline trimming cut 4 bases from V and 7 bases from J; bases unmatched to any gene: 16. The germline V gene encodes CDR1 SGHTA and CDR2 FQGTGA. The CDR3 length is 18 residues. The CDR3 sequence is CASSSTLWAGGPGGELFF. In nucleotides, the CDR3 is TGTGCCAGCAGCTCCACCCTATGGGCGGGAGGGCCAGGCGGGGAGCTGTTTTTT.

This chain uses TRBV28 with TRBJ2-7; D might be TRBD1 (5 bases). Germline loops: CDR1 MDHEN, CDR2 SYDVKM. The V end lost 3 bases, the J end lost 6 bases, and 12 bases lay between the germline ends. The CDR3 consists of 13 residues. CDR3 residues: CASSFSGSGEQYF. CDR3 nucleotides: TGTGCCAGCAGTTTTTCAGGGTCAGGCGAGCAGTACTTC.

As to this clone: The sample has other DNA sequences that encode this CDR3 too. This chain links TRBV18 with TRBJ2-5; the D is unclear. In germline, CDR1 is KGHSH, CDR2 LQKENI. The CDR3 is made up of 14 amino acids. V gave up 0 bases and J gave up 4 bases, with 9 bases separating them. This CDR3 is CASSPPRGGETQYF. In DNA form, the CDR3 reads TGTGCCAGCTCACCACCGAGAGGTGGAGAGACCCAGTACTTC.

The chain uses TRBV18 and TRBJ1-2; D is undetermined. Germline loops: CDR1 KGHSH, CDR2 LQKENI. The CDR3 consists of 13 residues. Trimming stripped 3 bases from V and 6 bases from J, with 11 bases between. CDR3 bases: TGTGCCAGCTCACCCCAGACTCCTGATGGCTACACCTTC. Its protein is CASSPQTPDGYTF.

CDR3 region: CASSAEGLAGVNEQFF. The CDR3 nucleotides are TGTGCCAGCAGCGCAGAGGGCCTAGCGGGAGTAAACGAGCAGTTCTTC. The chain carries TRBV7-3 and TRBJ2-1; 10 nucleotides line up with TRBD2. The CDR3 covers 16 residues. V shed 5 bases, J shed 10 bases, and the junction held 14 bases outside the gene matches. CDR1 is SGHTA, CDR2 FQGTGA, per germline. Drawing the rest from reference TRBV7-3 and TRBJ2-1, the complete variable domain is GAGVSQTPSNKVTEKGKYVELRCDPISGHTALYWYRQSLGQGPEFLIYFQGTGAADDSGLPNDRFFAVRPEGSVSTLKIQRTERGDSAVYLCASSAEGLAGVNEQFFGPGTRLTVL.

J is TRBJ1-2 and V is TRBV9, with TRBD1 as a possible D gene (6 bases). Between the trimmed V and J ends, which lost 0 bases and 8 bases, there was a span of 11 bases. Germline V gives CDR1 SGDLS, CDR2 YYNGEE. CDR3 size: 13 residues. The chain's CDR3 is CASSVEGGVGYTF. The CDR3 DNA reads as TGTGCCAGCAGCGTAGAGGGGGGTGTAGGCTACACCTTC.

This clone was seen just once. The gene calls are TRBV9 and TRBJ2-3; TRBD2 aligns across 8 bases. The CDR3 contains 16 residues. Germline values: CDR1 SGDLS, CDR2 YYNGEE. Trimming removed 0 bases from V and 2 bases from J; junction bases left unmatched: 5. Here the CDR3 DNA reads TGTGCCAGCAGCGTAGGGACTAGCCTTTCCACAGATACGCAGTATTTT. Translated: CASSVGTSLSTDTQYF.